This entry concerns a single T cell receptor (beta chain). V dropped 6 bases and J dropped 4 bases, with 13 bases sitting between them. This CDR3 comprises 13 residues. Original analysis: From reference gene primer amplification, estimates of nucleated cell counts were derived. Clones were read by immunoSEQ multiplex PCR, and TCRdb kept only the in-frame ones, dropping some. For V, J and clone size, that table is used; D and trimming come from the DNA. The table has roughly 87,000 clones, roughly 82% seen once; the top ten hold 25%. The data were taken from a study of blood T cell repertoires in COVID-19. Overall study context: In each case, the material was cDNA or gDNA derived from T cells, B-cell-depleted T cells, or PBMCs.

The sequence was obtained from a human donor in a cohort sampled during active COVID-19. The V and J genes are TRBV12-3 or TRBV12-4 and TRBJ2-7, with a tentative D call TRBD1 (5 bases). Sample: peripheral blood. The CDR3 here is CASSLNRGYEQYF. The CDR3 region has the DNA TGTGCCAGCAGCCTGAATAGGGGTTACGAGCAGTACTTC.